This T cell receptor (beta chain) was identified in a study of early T cells in non-severe SARS-CoV-2 infection. Study summary: Sequenced bulk RNA came from whole blood that was unsorted, and chains were unpaired.

This clonotype was detected many times. Its antigen is as yet unknown. Study-wide results and caveats: The VDJdb matching leaned toward anti-spike CD8 responses and overlooked private and CD4 specificities.

Individual cDNA molecules each received unique molecular identifiers attached to them. Each CDR3 protein is one row after TCRdb ran MiXCR on the 5' RACE reads. The repertoire holds tens of thousands of distinct CDR3 sequences, with roughly 4% as singletons. This receptor was identified in an adult who was a healthcare worker with PCR-confirmed SARS-CoV-2 infection or an uninfected control (not recorded which). Sequencing was carried out using whole blood.

CDR3 residues: CASSVWGGQVEAFF. CDR3 sequence (DNA): TGTGCCAGCAGTGTCTGGGGCGGACAAGTTGAAGCTTTCTTT. The V and J genes are TRBV6-1 and TRBJ1-1, with D tentatively TRBD1 (5 bases). The CDR3 covers 14 residues. Germline V gene sequence: CDR1 MNHNS, CDR2 SASEGT. Trimming removed 4 bases from V and 7 bases from J, with 16 bases in between.